A selection of T cell receptor beta chains follows, all from one sample in a study of T cell responses to AZD1222 COVID-19 vaccine. Produced via immunoSEQ multiplex PCR; TCRdb's table is partial and in-frame only. The sample has about 140,000 clones; about 91% are singletons. Sequences were derived from peripheral blood, sampled on day 0 of AZD1222 vaccination. All receptors derive from an adult in good health. The CDR3 runs from the conserved cysteine through the conserved F or W. Fields, in order: clone size, J gene, CDR3 length, V gene, D gene, CDR3 protein, CDR3 DNA. D genes are given only for firm matches. Size values are once, few and many counts, or a class for expanded clones, and some rows have none.

-	TRBJ2-3	15	TRBV28	TRBD1	CASSSTGALTDTQYF	TGTGCCAGCAGTTCTACAGGGGCCCTCACAGATACGCAGTATTTT
-	TRBJ1-1	12	TRBV5-1	-	CATGGGEGEAFF	TGCGCCACCGGGGGAGGGGAGGGAGAAGCTTTCTTT
-	TRBJ1-1	13	TRBV10-3	-	CAKRTDLNTEAFF	TGTGCCAAAAGGACAGACCTGAACACTGAAGCTTTCTTT
-	TRBJ1-2	12	TRBV7-9	-	CASSLWTYGYTF	TGTGCCAGCAGCTTATGGACCTATGGCTACACCTTC
-	TRBJ2-1	15	TRBV27	TRBD2	CASSVGLANYNEQFF	TGTGCCAGCAGCGTGGGACTAGCGAACTACAATGAGCAGTTCTTC
-	TRBJ2-3	11	TRBV20-1	TRBD2	CSARPGLAGVF	TGCAGTGCTAGACCGGGACTAGCGGGGGTTTTT
-	TRBJ1-2	16	TRBV5-4	-	CASSLDLELGPYGYTF	TGTGCCAGCAGCTTGGATTTAGAATTAGGTCCTTATGGCTACACCTTC
once	TRBJ2-3	15	TRBV7-9	TRBD2	CASSLDFGGADTQYF	TGTGCCAGCAGCCTGGACTTCGGGGGGGCAGATACGCAGTATTTT
-	TRBJ2-5	15	TRBV7-2	TRBD2	CASSLSLAGEETQYF	TGTGCCAGCAGCTTAAGTCTAGCGGGGGAAGAGACCCAGTACTTC
-	TRBJ1-2	13	TRBV7-3	TRBD1	CASSAGQGYGYTF	TGTGCCAGCAGCGCGGGACAGGGGTATGGCTACACCTTC
few	TRBJ1-4	15	TRBV5-1	-	CASSSDSGRDEKLFF	TGCGCCAGCAGCTCTGACAGCGGCCGGGATGAAAAACTGTTTTTT
-	TRBJ2-5	16	TRBV5-1	TRBD2	CASSLVGLAGPETQYF	TGCGCCAGCAGCTTGGTTGGGCTAGCGGGACCAGAGACCCAGTACTTC
-	TRBJ2-1	13	TRBV27	TRBD2	CASTLSGGGEQFF	TGTGCCAGCACCCTTAGCGGGGGAGGTGAGCAGTTCTTC
-	TRBJ2-7	16	TRBV15	-	CATSLLVWGPDHEQYF	TGTGCCACCAGCCTCTTAGTCTGGGGACCCGACCACGAGCAGTACTTC
-	TRBJ1-6	14	TRBV27	-	CASSFRRGNSPLHF	TGTGCCAGCAGCTTTCGGAGGGGAAATTCACCCCTCCACTTT
once	TRBJ1-4	15	TRBV2	-	CASSELQGMNEKLFF	TGTGCCAGCAGTGAACTCCAGGGGATGAATGAAAAACTGTTTTTT
-	TRBJ1-1	13	TRBV7-8	-	CASSPRSASGAFF	TGTGCCAGCAGCCCCAGGAGTGCCTCGGGAGCTTTCTTT
once	TRBJ2-7	12	TRBV7-9	-	CASSLNSNEQYF	TGTGCCAGCAGCTTGAACAGCAACGAGCAGTACTTC
-	TRBJ1-2	12	TRBV12-3/TRBV12-4	-	CASSLAGVGYTF	TGTGCCAGCAGTTTAGCGGGGGTTGGCTACACCTTC
-	TRBJ2-3	14	TRBV5-4	TRBD2	CASSKRGAPDTQYF	TGTGCCAGCAGCAAGCGGGGGGCCCCAGATACGCAGTATTTT
-	TRBJ2-2	16	TRBV7-2	TRBD2	CASSSQGSGGSGELFF	TGTGCCAGCAGCTCCCAGGGTAGCGGGGGGTCCGGGGAGCTGTTTTTT
-	TRBJ2-1	16	TRBV4-2	TRBD1	CASSQDGQETYNEQFF	TGTGCCAGCAGCCAAGACGGACAGGAAACTTACAATGAGCAGTTCTTC
-	TRBJ2-1	16	TRBV7-9	TRBD1	CASSPRRTGDYNEQFF	TGTGCCAGCAGCCCGAGGAGGACAGGGGACTACAATGAGCAGTTCTTC
-	TRBJ1-4	14	TRBV7-2	TRBD1	CASSPPGQGKKLFF	TGTGCCAGCAGCCCCCCCGGACAGGGGAAAAAACTGTTTTTT
-	TRBJ1-4	14	TRBV6-5	TRBD1	CASSRTGLVGKLFF	TGTGCCAGCAGCCGGACAGGGCTGGTTGGAAAACTGTTTTTT
-	TRBJ1-2	16	TRBV6-2/TRBV6-3	-	CASSPAPGAVNYGYTF	TGTGCCAGCAGCCCGGCCCCAGGGGCGGTAAACTATGGCTACACCTTC
-	TRBJ2-7	14	TRBV3-1/TRBV3-2	TRBD2	CASSRMSGSDEQYF	TGTGCCAGCAGCCGGATGAGCGGGAGCGACGAGCAGTACTTC
-	TRBJ2-1	14	TRBV6-5	TRBD2	CASSPAGGYDEQFF	TGTGCCAGCAGCCCCGCCGGGGGGTATGATGAGCAGTTCTTC
-	TRBJ1-5	13	TRBV27	-	CASSLGLGQPQHF	TGTGCCAGCAGTTTAGGGCTGGGTCAGCCCCAGCATTTT
-	TRBJ1-2	15	TRBV7-2	-	CASSPSTSSNYGYTF	TGTGCCAGCAGCCCCTCAACGAGTTCTAACTATGGCTACACCTTC
-	TRBJ1-3	16	TRBV15	-	CATSRDPQGAQNTIYF	TGTGCCACCAGCAGAGATCCACAGGGTGCCCAGAACACCATATATTTT
-	TRBJ2-7	14	TRBV16	TRBD1	CASSHRQGNYEQYF	TGTGCCAGCAGCCATAGACAGGGAAACTACGAGCAGTACTTC
-	TRBJ2-3	14	TRBV27	-	CASSLSHRADTQYF	TGTGCCAGCAGTTTAAGTCATCGGGCAGATACGCAGTATTTT
-	TRBJ2-7	18	TRBV4-1	TRBD1	CASSQGIPGTGALREQYF	TGCGCCAGCAGCCAAGGTATCCCTGGTACAGGGGCTTTAAGGGAGCAGTATTTC
-	TRBJ2-6	15	TRBV19	TRBD1	CASSQGQGVANVLTF	TGTGCCAGTAGTCAGGGGCAGGGGGTTGCCAACGTCCTGACTTTC
-	TRBJ2-1	12	TRBV4-3	TRBD2	CASSQDRDYWFF	TGCGCCAGCAGCCAAGACCGGGACTATTGGTTCTTC
-	TRBJ2-1	17	TRBV13	TRBD2	CASSSLTLAGEGNEQFF	TGTGCCAGCAGCTCCCTAACCCTAGCGGGAGAAGGTAATGAGCAGTTCTTC
once	TRBJ1-6	13	TRBV12-3/TRBV12-4	-	CASRQGDNSPLHF	TGTGCCAGCAGACAGGGAGATAATTCACCCCTCCACTTT
-	TRBJ2-5	15	TRBV5-1	-	CASSLDPGIQETQYF	TGCGCCAGCAGCTTGGATCCCGGGATCCAAGAGACCCAGTACTTC
-	TRBJ1-2	10	TRBV24-1	-	CGGVRMGYTF	TGTGGAGGGGTCCGCATGGGCTACACCTTC
once	TRBJ1-5	16	TRBV19	-	CASSTLQGGSNQPQHF	TGTGCCAGTAGTACCCTACAGGGAGGGAGCAATCAGCCCCAGCATTTT
once	TRBJ2-7	13	TRBV9	-	CAIATSPFYEQYF	TGTGCCATTGCGACTTCCCCCTTCTACGAGCAGTACTTC
once	TRBJ1-4	14	TRBV6-5	TRBD1	CASRATGGNEKLFF	TGTGCCAGCAGAGCGACAGGGGGTAATGAAAAACTGTTTTTT
-	TRBJ1-1	13	TRBV2	-	CASSGNRGSEAFF	TGTGCCAGCAGTGGCAATCGGGGTAGTGAAGCTTTCTTT
-	TRBJ1-3	17	TRBV7-6	TRBD1	CASSLGTGAYSGNTIYF	TGTGCCAGCAGTTTAGGGACAGGGGCCTACTCTGGAAACACCATATATTTT
-	TRBJ1-1	13	TRBV10-3	-	CAISEMVDTEAFF	TGTGCCATCAGTGAAATGGTCGACACTGAAGCTTTCTTT
-	TRBJ1-1	12	TRBV3-1/TRBV3-2	-	CASSQESLEAFF	TGTGCCAGCAGCCAAGAATCACTCGAAGCTTTCTTT
-	TRBJ2-7	15	TRBV27	-	CASGPGTLDHHEQYF	TGTGCCAGCGGACCGGGGACCCTGGATCACCACGAGCAGTACTTC
once	TRBJ1-1	13	TRBV28	TRBD1	CASKRQGNTEAFF	TGTGCCAGCAAGAGACAGGGGAACACTGAAGCTTTCTTT
once	TRBJ1-2	15	TRBV19	-	CASSMEVLANYGYTF	TGTGCCAGTAGTATGGAGGTTCTGGCTAACTATGGCTACACCTTC
-	TRBJ2-7	17	TRBV15	-	CATSRDSVAGNPYEQYF	TGTGCCACCAGCAGAGATTCCGTGGCAGGGAATCCCTACGAGCAGTACTTC
-	TRBJ1-4	14	TRBV5-4	-	CASSLGAMGEKLFF	TGTGCCAGCAGCTTGGGTGCAATGGGGGAAAAACTGTTTTTT
-	TRBJ1-5	14	TRBV7-9	-	CASSSRGGGQPQHF	TGTGCCAGCAGCTCTCGCGGTGGAGGGCAGCCCCAGCATTTT
-	TRBJ2-7	12	TRBV18	-	CASSPSAYEQYF	TGTGCCAGCTCACCAAGCGCCTACGAGCAGTACTTC
-	TRBJ1-2	13	TRBV19	TRBD1	CASTPGQSYGYTF	TGTGCCAGTACCCCGGGACAGAGCTATGGCTACACCTTC
-	TRBJ1-2	15	TRBV6-5	-	CASRSTHRANYGYTF	TGTGCCAGCAGGTCCACCCACAGGGCTAACTATGGCTACACCTTC
-	TRBJ1-2	15	TRBV6-5	TRBD1	CASSYVGQGASGYTF	TGTGCCAGCAGTTACGTTGGGCAGGGGGCGAGTGGCTACACCTTC